The 24 T cell receptor beta chains listed next were all sequenced from one sample in a study of STAT5B mutations in CD4+ large granular lymphocyte leukemia. The protocol was immunoSEQ multiplex PCR, while the TCRdb copy is restricted to in-frame clones and leaves out a portion. This table holds under 35,000 clones, approximately 74% found once. Sequenced input: CD4+ T cells from blood buffy coats. These receptors were collected from a human donor in good health.

This sequence joins TRBV19 and TRBJ2-5; 8 bases map to TRBD1. Germline CDR1 LNHDA, CDR2 SQIVND (reference sequence). CDR3 length: 16 amino acids. The V and J ends lost 6 bases and 1 base, in that order; junction bases with no gene match: 10. Here the CDR3 reads CASSPGQAKAQETQYF. The DNA for the CDR3 is TGTGCCAGTAGCCCGGGACAGGCGAAAGCCCAAGAGACCCAGTACTTC. Full variable domain (outside the CDR3, taken from reference TRBV19 and TRBJ2-5): DGGITQSPKYLFRKEGQNVTLSCEQNLNHDAMYWYRQDPGQGLRLIYYSQIVNDFQKGDIAEGYSVSREKKESFPLTVTSAQKNPTAFYLCASSPGQAKAQETQYFGPGTRLLVL.

The chain links TRBV30 to TRBJ1-1, with 7 nucleotides matching TRBD1. The CDR3 has 13 residues. Trimming at V came to 4 bases and at J to 2 bases, leaving 4 bases not matched to a gene. Germline V gene lookup returns CDR1 GTSNPN and CDR2 SVGIG (reference sequence). The DNA of the CDR3 is TGTGCCTGGACAGGGGGTCCAAACACTGAAGCTTTCTTT. Protein: CAWTGGPNTEAFF. Combining the CDR3 with reference TRBV30 and TRBJ1-1 gives the whole variable domain SQTIHQWPATLVQPVGSPLSLECTVEGTSNPNLYWYRQAAGRGLQLLFYSVGIGQISSEVPQNLSASRPQDRQFILSSKKLLLSDSGFYLCAWTGGPNTEAFFGQGTRLTVV.

The chain combines TRBV2 with TRBJ1-1, with TRBD1 as a possible D gene (5 bases). Germline loops: CDR1 SNHLY, CDR2 FYNNEI. The CDR3 loop spans 14 amino acids. Trimming cost V 3 bases and J 1 base, with 9 bases left between them. The CDR3 protein is CASSDVGGNTEAFF. As DNA, the CDR3 is TGTGCCAGCAGTGATGTTGGGGGGAACACTGAAGCTTTCTTT.

The V call is TRBV5-4, the J call TRBJ2-1; 7 nucleotides match TRBD2. CDR1 is SGHNT, CDR2 YYREEE, per germline (reference sequence). The CDR3 is 16 amino acids. With V trimmed by 2 bases and J by 4 bases, 9 bases remained unmatched. As DNA, the CDR3 is TGTGCCAGCAGCTTTTTAGCGGGCGCGACTTACAATGAGCAGTTCTTC. It yields the protein CASSFLAGATYNEQFF.

This chain connects TRBV7-2 to TRBJ2-7, with a weak D call TRBD2 (5 bases). The CDR3 spans 16 residues. CDR1 SGHTA and CDR2 FQGNSA come from the germline V gene. The germline V and J ends were trimmed by 1 base and 2 bases, with 15 bases remaining between them. This chain's CDR3 is CASSLVRGIETYEQYF. CDR3 DNA sequence: TGTGCCAGCAGCTTAGTCCGGGGAATTGAAACCTACGAGCAGTACTTC.

The V call is TRBV5-8, the J call TRBJ1-2; a weak D match, TRBD1 (6 bases). Per the germline V gene, CDR1 is SGHTS and CDR2 is YDEGEE. This CDR3 spans 14 amino acids. Trimming removed 2 bases from V and 8 bases from J, with 16 bases in between. The CDR3 coding sequence is TGTGCCAGCAGCTTATTGGGGCAGGGGAGCGGCTACACCTTC. This gives the protein CASSLLGQGSGYTF.

The chain's CDR3 is CASSASSGRVRTQYF. As DNA, the CDR3 is TGCGCCAGCAGCGCCTCTAGCGGGAGGGTTCGTACGCAGTATTTT. The chain joins TRBV5-1 to TRBJ2-3, with 12 bases lining up with TRBD2. The CDR3 runs 15 residues. Germline CDR1 reads SGHRS; CDR2 reads YFSETQ. The ends lost 4 bases at V and 8 bases at J; junction bases unmatched: 8.

The chain uses TRBV19 and TRBJ2-7, with 9 bases fitting TRBD1. Losses at the gene ends were 7 bases for V and 3 bases for J; bases not matched to a gene: 4. CDR3 length equals 13 residues. Germline CDR1 LNHDA, CDR2 SQIVND (reference sequence). This CDR3 is CASTGTGNYEQYF. CDR3 coding DNA: TGTGCCAGTACCGGGACAGGGAACTACGAGCAGTACTTC. Variable domain in full (rest from reference TRBV19 and TRBJ2-7): DGGITQSPKYLFRKEGQNVTLSCEQNLNHDAMYWYRQDPGQGLRLIYYSQIVNDFQKGDIAEGYSVSREKKESFPLTVTSAQKNPTAFYLCASTGTGNYEQYFGPGTRLTVT.

This rearrangement joins TRBV5-1 to TRBJ2-5; maybe TRBD1 (6 bases). Germline-derived CDR1 and CDR2 are SGHRS and YFSETQ. Trimming took off 4 bases at V and 3 bases at J, with 7 bases between the two ends. CDR3 length equals 12 residues. The CDR3 nucleotides read TGCGCCAGCAGCAGGACAGAAGAGACCCAGTACTTC. It translates to CASSRTEETQYF.

The chain links TRBV28 to TRBJ2-6; D gene uncertain. The ends were cut back, 3 bases at V and 1 base at J, with 7 bases in the middle. The CDR3 totals 15 residues. Germline-derived CDR1 and CDR2 are MDHEN and SYDVKM. The CDR3 DNA reads as TGTGCCAGCAGTTTGGAAGTGTCTGGGGCCAACGTCCTGACTTTC. Translated, it gives CASSLEVSGANVLTF. The entire variable domain, with the rest obtained from reference TRBV28 and TRBJ2-6, is as follows: DVKVTQSSRYLVKRTGEKVFLECVQDMDHENMFWYRQDPGLGLRLIYFSYDVKMKEKGDIPEGYSVSREKKERFSLILESASTNQTSMYLCASSLEVSGANVLTFGAGSRLTVL.

This clone was picked up a small number of times. The chain couples TRBV7-2 to TRBJ1-1; 9 bases fit TRBD1. This CDR3 contains 13 residues. J lost 8 bases, V lost 5 bases, and 6 bases had no gene match. The germline CDR1 and CDR2 sequences are SGHTA and FQGNSA. Here the CDR3 DNA reads TGTGCCAGCAGCAATCGACAGGGGGTGGAAGCTTTCTTT. Its translation is CASSNRQGVEAFF.

The V call is TRBV6-1, the J call TRBJ2-1; either TRBD1 or TRBD2 may fit D (5 bases each). V lost 7 bases, J lost 6 bases, and 16 bases lay in between. CDR3 length: 14 amino acids. CDR1 is MNHNS, CDR2 SASEGT, per germline. The CDR3 nucleotides are TGTGCCAGCACGGGGCCCGGTTTAACCAATGAGCAGTTCTTC. This encodes CASTGPGLTNEQFF.

This chain connects TRBV6-6 to TRBJ1-6; TRBD1 aligns across 8 bases. The CDR3 loop spans 16 amino acids. The ends lost 6 bases at V and 6 bases at J; junction bases unmatched: 10. CDR1 and CDR2 (germline): MNHNY, SVGAGI (reference sequence). CDR3 residues: CASRGPRGQGNSPLHF. In nucleotides, the CDR3 is TGTGCCAGCAGAGGGCCCAGGGGGCAGGGTAATTCACCCCTCCACTTT.

This sequence joins TRBV9 and TRBJ2-1, with 8 nucleotides matching TRBD2. The CDR3 contains 15 residues. Germline lookup yields CDR1 SGDLS and CDR2 YYNGEE. The junction had 7 bases not matched to a gene; V was cut back by 0 bases and J by 8 bases. CDR3 protein: CASSVGSGGPDEQFF. The CDR3 coding sequence is TGTGCCAGCAGCGTAGGATCGGGGGGGCCCGATGAGCAGTTCTTC.

The chain couples TRBV7-2 to TRBJ2-5; D ambiguous. V was shortened by 1 base and J by 1 base, with 16 bases between the two germline ends. This CDR3 region has 17 residues. Germline values: CDR1 SGHTA, CDR2 FQGNSA. CDR3 bases: TGTGCCAGCAGCTTAGGTTGGAGTCAACGTGCCCAAGAGACCCAGTACTTC. Translated: CASSLGWSQRAQETQYF.

This clone was detected a few times. The chain couples TRBV14 to TRBJ2-5; TRBD2 matches at 10 bases. The CDR3 length is 16 residues. V was pared by 0 bases and J by 5 bases, with 6 bases of the junction left unmatched. CDR1 is SGHDN, CDR2 FVKESK, per germline. CDR3 bases: TGTGCCAGCAGCCAAGACCTAGCGGGAGTTGGGGAGACCCAGTACTTC. It encodes CASSQDLAGVGETQYF.

V is TRBV11-3 and J is TRBJ1-3; no definite D call. Germline loops: CDR1 SGHNT, CDR2 YENEEA. Trimming shortened V by 10 bases and J by 2 bases, and 15 bases separated the two germline ends. The CDR3 has 14 amino acids. For the CDR3, the DNA is TGTGCCACCTCGGCGGGAGTCACTGGAAACACCATATATTTT. It specifies CATSAGVTGNTIYF.

The rearrangement joins TRBV29-1 to TRBJ1-1, with D perhaps TRBD1 (5 bases). Between the trimmed V and J ends, which lost 3 bases and 0 bases, there was a span of 20 bases. Germline values: CDR1 SQVTM, CDR2 ANQGSEA. The CDR3 totals 17 residues. CDR3 in amino acids: CSVDPGWGGKMNTEAFF. For the CDR3, the DNA is TGCAGCGTTGATCCCGGGTGGGGGGGAAAGATGAACACTGAAGCTTTCTTT.

This clone was detected a few times. The chain joins TRBV5-6 to TRBJ2-2; either TRBD1 or TRBD2 may supply D (5 bases each). V shed 0 bases and J shed 5 bases, with 11 bases lying between them. The CDR3 extends over 15 amino acids. Germline V CDR1 and CDR2: SGHDT, YYEEEE. For the CDR3, the DNA is TGTGCCAGCAGCTTGGCCCGGGGCGGGACCGGGGAGCTGTTTTTT. This encodes CASSLARGGTGELFF. Drawing the rest from reference TRBV5-6 and TRBJ2-2, the complete variable domain is DAGVTQSPTHLIKTRGQQVTLRCSPKSGHDTVSWYQQALGQGPQFIFQYYEEEERQRGNFPDRFSGHQFPNYSSELNVNALLLGDSALYLCASSLARGGTGELFFGEGSRLTVL.

The chain employs TRBV30 and TRBJ1-1; the match to TRBD1 covers 8 bases. The junction had 2 bases not matched to a gene; V was cut back by 4 bases and J by 1 base. The length of the CDR3 is 13 residues. Germline assignment: CDR1 GTSNPN and CDR2 SVGIG (reference sequence). The DNA of the CDR3 is TGTGCCTGGAACAGGGGGTCGAACACTGAAGCTTTCTTT. Amino acid sequence: CAWNRGSNTEAFF.

This chain joins TRBV18 and TRBJ2-7, with TRBD2 matching over 8 bases. Germline V CDR1 and CDR2: KGHSH, LQKENI. V lost 4 bases, J lost 4 bases, and 9 bases stayed unmatched. CDR3 size: 15 residues. CDR3 sequence: CASSLGSGRAYEQYF. In DNA form, the CDR3 reads TGTGCCAGCTCACTGGGCTCCGGGAGGGCTTACGAGCAGTACTTC.

The V gene is TRBV6-1, the J gene TRBJ2-1, with 11 bases that match TRBD2. This CDR3 comprises 15 residues. Germline V gene data show CDR1 as MNHNS and CDR2 as SASEGT. With 3 bases clipped from V and 7 bases from J, the junction kept 5 bases outside the gene matches. The CDR3 sequence: CASSDTGLAANEQFF. The CDR3 DNA is TGTGCCAGCAGTGATACGGGACTAGCGGCGAATGAGCAGTTCTTC.

The rearrangement links TRBV19 to TRBJ2-5, with 7 bases aligning to TRBD1. V lost 5 bases and J lost 1; bases outside the gene matches: 13. In germline, CDR1 is LNHDA, CDR2 SQIVND (reference sequence). The CDR3 extends over 17 amino acids. The CDR3 region is CASSSGQRMGVQETQYF. The DNA of the CDR3 is TGTGCCAGTAGTTCGGGACAGCGGATGGGTGTCCAAGAGACCCAGTACTTC.

This clone is a singleton in its sample. The chain links TRBV5-4 to TRBJ2-2; 11 positions agree with TRBD2. This CDR3 contains 16 residues. Losses at the gene ends were 4 bases for V and 6 bases for J; bases not matched to a gene: 8. The germline V gene encodes CDR1 SGHNT and CDR2 YYREEE (reference sequence). CDR3 loop: CASSPQTSGVPGELFF. CDR3 DNA sequence: TGTGCCAGCAGCCCGCAGACTAGCGGGGTCCCCGGGGAGCTGTTTTTT. Using reference TRBV5-4 and TRBJ2-2 for the parts outside the CDR3, the full variable domain is ETGVTQSPTHLIKTRGQQVTLRCSSQSGHNTVSWYQQALGQGPQFIFQYYREEENGRGNFPPRFSGLQFPNYSSELNVNALELDDSALYLCASSPQTSGVPGELFFGEGSRLTVL.